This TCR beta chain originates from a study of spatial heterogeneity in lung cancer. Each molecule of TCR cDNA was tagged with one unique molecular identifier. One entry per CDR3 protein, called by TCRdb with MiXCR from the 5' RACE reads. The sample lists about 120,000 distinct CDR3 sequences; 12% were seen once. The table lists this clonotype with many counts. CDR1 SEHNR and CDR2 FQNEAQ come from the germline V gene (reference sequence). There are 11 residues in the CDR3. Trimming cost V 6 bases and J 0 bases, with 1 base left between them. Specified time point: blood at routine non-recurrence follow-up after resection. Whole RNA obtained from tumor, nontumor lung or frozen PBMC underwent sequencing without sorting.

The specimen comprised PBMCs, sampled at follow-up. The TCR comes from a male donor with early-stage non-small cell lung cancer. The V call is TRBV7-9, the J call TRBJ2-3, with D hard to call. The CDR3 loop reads CASRSTDTQYF. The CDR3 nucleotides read TGTGCCAGCAGAAGCACAGATACGCAGTATTTT.